This TCR beta chain appears in the sequencing data of a study of blood T cell repertoires in COVID-19. Study as a whole: Acute and convalescent COVID-19 samples came from the United States, Italy and Spain. T cells, B-cell-depleted T cells, or PBMCs supplied cDNA or gDNA.

Methods used by the authors: Amplification of reference gene primers was used by the study to estimate nucleated cell counts. The table came from immunoSEQ multiplex PCR; TCRdb's copy has only in-frame clones and leaves some out. D and trimming come from the DNA, and the V and J calls and clone size come from that table. This repertoire shows about 310,000 clones, around 86% found once; its top ten account for 1%. V was pared by 0 bases and J by 10 bases, with 10 bases between. This CDR3 is 13 amino acids long. Germline CDR1 SGHDN, CDR2 FVKESK. The clonotype originates from a man aged 45 to 65 with active or convalescent COVID-19. The specimen was peripheral blood. The V call is TRBV14, the J call TRBJ2-1, with D uncertain. CDR3 bases: TGTGCCAGCAGCCAAGACCAGGAAAACGAGCAGTTCTTC. It encodes CASSQDQENEQFF.